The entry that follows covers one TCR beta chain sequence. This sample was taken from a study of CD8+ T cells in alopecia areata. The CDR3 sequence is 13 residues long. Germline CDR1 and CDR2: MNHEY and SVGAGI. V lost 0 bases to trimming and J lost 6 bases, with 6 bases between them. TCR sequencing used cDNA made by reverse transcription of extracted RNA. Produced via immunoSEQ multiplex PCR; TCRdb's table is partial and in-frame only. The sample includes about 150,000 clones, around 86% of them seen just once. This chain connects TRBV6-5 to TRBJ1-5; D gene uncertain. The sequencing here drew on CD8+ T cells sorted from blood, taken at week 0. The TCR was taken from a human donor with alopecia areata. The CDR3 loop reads CASSYSDGQPQHF. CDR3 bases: TGTGCCAGCAGTTACTCGGATGGTCAGCCCCAGCATTTT.